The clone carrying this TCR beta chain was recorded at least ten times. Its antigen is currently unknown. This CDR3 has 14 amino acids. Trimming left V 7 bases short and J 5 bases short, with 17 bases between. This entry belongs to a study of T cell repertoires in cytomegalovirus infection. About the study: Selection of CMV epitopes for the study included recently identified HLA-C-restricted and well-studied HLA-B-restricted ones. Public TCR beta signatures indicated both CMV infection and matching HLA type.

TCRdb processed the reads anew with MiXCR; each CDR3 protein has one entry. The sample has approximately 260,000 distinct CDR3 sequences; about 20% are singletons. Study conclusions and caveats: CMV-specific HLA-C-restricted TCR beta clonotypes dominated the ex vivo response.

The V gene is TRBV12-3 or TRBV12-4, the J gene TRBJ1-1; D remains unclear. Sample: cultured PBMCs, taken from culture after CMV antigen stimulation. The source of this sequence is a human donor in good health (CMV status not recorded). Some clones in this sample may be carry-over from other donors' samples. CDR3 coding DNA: TGTGCCAGCACCCTCGGTGTCAGTCGGACTGAAGCTTTCTTT. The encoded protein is CASTLGVSRTEAFF.